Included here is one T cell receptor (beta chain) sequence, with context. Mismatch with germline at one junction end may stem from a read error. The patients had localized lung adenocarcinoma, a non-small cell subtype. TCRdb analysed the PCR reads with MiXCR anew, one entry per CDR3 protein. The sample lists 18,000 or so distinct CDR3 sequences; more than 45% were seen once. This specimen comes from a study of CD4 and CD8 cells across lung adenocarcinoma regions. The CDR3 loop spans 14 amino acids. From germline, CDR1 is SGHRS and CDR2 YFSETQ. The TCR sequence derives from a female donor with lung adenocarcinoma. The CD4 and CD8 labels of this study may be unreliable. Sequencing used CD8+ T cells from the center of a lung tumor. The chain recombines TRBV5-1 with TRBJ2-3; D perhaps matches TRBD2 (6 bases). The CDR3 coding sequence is TGCGCCAGCAGCTCCGAGGAGGGCAAAGATACGCAGTATTTC. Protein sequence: CASSSEEGKDTQYF. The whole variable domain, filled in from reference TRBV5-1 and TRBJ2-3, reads KAGVTQTPRYLIKTRGQQVTLSCSPISGHRSVSWYQQTPGQGLQFLFEYFSETQRNKGNFPGRFSGRQFSNSRSEMNVSTLELGDSALYLCASSSEEGKDTQYFGPGTRLTVL.